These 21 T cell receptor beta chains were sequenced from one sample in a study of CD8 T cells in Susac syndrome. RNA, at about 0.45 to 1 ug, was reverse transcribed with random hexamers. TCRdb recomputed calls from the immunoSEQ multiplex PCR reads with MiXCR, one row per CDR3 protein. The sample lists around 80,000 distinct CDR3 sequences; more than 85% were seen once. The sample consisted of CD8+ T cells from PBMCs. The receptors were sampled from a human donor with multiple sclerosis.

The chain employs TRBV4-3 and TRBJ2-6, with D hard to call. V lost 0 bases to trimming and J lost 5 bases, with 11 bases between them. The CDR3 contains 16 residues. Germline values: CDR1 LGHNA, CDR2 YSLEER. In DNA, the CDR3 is TGCGCCAGCAGCCAAGATAGAAGTTCTTGGGCCAACGTCCTGACTTTC. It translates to CASSQDRSSWANVLTF.

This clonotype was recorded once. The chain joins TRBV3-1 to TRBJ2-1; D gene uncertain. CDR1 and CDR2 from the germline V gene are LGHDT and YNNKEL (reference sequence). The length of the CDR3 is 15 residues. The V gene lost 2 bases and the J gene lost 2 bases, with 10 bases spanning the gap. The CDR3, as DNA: TGTGCCAGCAGCCAAAGGTCCTCACCCTACAATGAGCAGTTCTTC. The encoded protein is CASSQRSSPYNEQFF.

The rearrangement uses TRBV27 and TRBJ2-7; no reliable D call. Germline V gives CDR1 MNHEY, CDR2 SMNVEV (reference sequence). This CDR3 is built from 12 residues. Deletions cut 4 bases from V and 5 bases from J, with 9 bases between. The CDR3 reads CASSSGGNEQYF. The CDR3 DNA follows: TGTGCCAGCAGTTCCGGTGGGAACGAGCAGTACTTC.

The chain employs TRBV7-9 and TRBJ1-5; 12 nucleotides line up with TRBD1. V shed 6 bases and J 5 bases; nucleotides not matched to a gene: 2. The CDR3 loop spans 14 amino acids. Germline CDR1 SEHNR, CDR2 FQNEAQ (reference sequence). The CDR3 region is CASSGTGGDQPQHF. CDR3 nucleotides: TGTGCCAGCAGTGGGACAGGGGGCGATCAGCCCCAGCATTTT.

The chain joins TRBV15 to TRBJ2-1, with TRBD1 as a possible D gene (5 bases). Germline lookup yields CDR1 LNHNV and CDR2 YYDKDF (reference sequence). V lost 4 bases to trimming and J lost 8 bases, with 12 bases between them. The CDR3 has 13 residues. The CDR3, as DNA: TGTGCCACCAGCACCCAGGGTTACTATGAGCAGTTCTTC. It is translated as CATSTQGYYEQFF.

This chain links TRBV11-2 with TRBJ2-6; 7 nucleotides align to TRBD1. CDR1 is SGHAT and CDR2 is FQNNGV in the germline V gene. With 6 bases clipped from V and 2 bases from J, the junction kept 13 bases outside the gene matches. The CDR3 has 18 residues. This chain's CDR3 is CASRHINRGGTGANVLTF. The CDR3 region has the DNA TGTGCCAGCAGGCACATAAACAGAGGGGGCACTGGGGCCAACGTCCTGACTTTC.

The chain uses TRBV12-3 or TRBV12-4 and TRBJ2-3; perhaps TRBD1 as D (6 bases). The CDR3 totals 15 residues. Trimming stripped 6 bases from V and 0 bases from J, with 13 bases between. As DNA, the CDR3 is TGTGCCAGCAGCTACTCTACAGGGAGCACAGATACGCAGTATTTT. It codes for CASSYSTGSTDTQYF.

CDR3 protein: CASSPGTSGIYEQYF. The CDR3 DNA reads TGCGCCAGCAGCCCCGGGACTAGCGGGATCTACGAGCAGTACTTC. The chain combines TRBV4-1 with TRBJ2-7, with 13 bases matching TRBD2. Germline assignment: CDR1 MGHRA and CDR2 YSYEKL. V was clipped by 4 bases and J by 3 bases; unmatched bases: 3. This CDR3 is 15 amino acids long.

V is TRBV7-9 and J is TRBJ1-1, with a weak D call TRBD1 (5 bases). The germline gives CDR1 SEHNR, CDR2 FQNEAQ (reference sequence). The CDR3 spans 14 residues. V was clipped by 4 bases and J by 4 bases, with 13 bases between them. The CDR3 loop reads CASSSPGHITEAFF. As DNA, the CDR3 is TGTGCCAGCAGCTCCCCTGGACACATCACTGAAGCTTTCTTT.

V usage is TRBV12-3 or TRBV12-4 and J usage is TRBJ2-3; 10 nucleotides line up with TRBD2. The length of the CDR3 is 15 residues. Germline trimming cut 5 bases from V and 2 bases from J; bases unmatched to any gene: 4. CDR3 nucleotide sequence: TGTGCCAGCAGTAGGACTAGCGGCATCACAGATACGCAGTATTTT. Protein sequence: CASSRTSGITDTQYF.

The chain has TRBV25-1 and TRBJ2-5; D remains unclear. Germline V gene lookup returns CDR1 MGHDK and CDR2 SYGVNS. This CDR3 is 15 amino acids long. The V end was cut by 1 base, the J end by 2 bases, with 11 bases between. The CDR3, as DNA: TGTGCCAGCAGTGAATCGGGCAGCTCACAAGAGACCCAGTACTTC. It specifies CASSESGSSQETQYF.

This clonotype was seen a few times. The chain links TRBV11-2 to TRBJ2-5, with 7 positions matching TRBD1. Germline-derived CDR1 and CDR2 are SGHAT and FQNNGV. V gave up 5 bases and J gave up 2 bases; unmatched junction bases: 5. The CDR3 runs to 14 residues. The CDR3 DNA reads TGTGCCAGCAGCAGAGGGACAGATCAAGAGACCCAGTACTTC. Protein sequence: CASSRGTDQETQYF.

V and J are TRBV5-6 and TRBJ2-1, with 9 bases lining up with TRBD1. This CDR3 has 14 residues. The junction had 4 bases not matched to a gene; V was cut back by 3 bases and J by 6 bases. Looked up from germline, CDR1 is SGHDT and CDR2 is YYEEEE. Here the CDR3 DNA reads TGTGCCAGCAGCTGGGACAGGGTAGCCAATGAGCAGTTCTTC. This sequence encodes CASSWDRVANEQFF. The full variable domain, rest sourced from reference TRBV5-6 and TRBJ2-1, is DAGVTQSPTHLIKTRGQQVTLRCSPKSGHDTVSWYQQALGQGPQFIFQYYEEEERQRGNFPDRFSGHQFPNYSSELNVNALLLGDSALYLCASSWDRVANEQFFGPGTRLTVL.

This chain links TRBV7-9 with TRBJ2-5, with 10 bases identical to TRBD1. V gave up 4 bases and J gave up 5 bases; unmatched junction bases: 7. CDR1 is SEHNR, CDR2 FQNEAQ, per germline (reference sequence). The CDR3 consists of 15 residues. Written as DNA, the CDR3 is TGTGCCAGCAGCTCCCGGGACAGGGGCAGGGAGACCCAGTACTTC. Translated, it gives CASSSRDRGRETQYF.

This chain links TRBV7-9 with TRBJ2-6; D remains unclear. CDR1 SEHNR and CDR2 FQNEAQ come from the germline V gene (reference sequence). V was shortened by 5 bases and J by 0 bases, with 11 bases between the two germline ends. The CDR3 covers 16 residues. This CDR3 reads CASSPRLYSGANVLTF. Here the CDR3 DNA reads TGTGCCAGCAGCCCTCGGTTGTACTCTGGGGCCAACGTCCTGACTTTC.

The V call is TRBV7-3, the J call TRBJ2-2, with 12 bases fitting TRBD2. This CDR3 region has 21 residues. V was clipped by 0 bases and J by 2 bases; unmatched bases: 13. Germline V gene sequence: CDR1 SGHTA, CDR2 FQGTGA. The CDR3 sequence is CASSLTLRPGTSGLNTGELFF. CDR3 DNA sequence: TGTGCCAGCAGCTTAACCCTCCGTCCGGGGACTAGCGGGCTTAACACCGGGGAGCTGTTTTTT.

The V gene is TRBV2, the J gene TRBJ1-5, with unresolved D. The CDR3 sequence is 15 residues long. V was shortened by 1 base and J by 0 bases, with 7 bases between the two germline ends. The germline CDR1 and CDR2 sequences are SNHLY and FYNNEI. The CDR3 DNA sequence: TGTGCCAGCAGTGAAGACAGATATAGCAATCAGCCCCAGCATTTT. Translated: CASSEDRYSNQPQHF.

The CDR3 region has the DNA TGTGCCAGCAGCTTAGGAGACAGGGCTCCGGGACTAGCGGGAGACTCCTACAATGAGCAGTTCTTC. Translated: CASSLGDRAPGLAGDSYNEQFF. The V call is TRBV13, the J call TRBJ2-1, with 14 bases that match TRBD2. CDR1 is PRHDT and CDR2 is FYEKMQ in the germline V gene (reference sequence). The CDR3 spans 22 residues. Losses at the gene ends were 0 bases for V and 0 bases for J; bases not matched to a gene: 13.

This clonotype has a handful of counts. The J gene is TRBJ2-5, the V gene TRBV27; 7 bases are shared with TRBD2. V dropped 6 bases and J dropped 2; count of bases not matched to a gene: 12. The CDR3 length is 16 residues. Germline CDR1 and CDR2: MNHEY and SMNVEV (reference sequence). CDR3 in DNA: TGTGCCAGCAGCTCACCCTCCGAGCGGGGACAAGAGACCCAGTACTTC. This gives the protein CASSSPSERGQETQYF.

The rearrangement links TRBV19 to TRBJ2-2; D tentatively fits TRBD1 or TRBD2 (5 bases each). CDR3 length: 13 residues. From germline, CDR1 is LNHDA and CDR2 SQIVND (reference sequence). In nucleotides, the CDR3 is TGTGCTGGGTCCATTGGGACGGCCGGGGAGCTGTTTTTT. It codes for CAGSIGTAGELFF.

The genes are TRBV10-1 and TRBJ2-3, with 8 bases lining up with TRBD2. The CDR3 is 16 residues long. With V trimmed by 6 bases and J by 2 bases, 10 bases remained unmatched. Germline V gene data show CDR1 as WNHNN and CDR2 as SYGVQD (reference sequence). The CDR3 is CASSALAEPLTDTQYF. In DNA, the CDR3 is TGCGCCAGCAGCGCACTAGCGGAGCCACTCACAGATACGCAGTATTTT.